Given below is one T cell receptor beta chain in context. This clone came up a few times. Its target antigen remains unknown. Within one base of it there is no much larger clone, and no base qualities were kept. The time point label of this sample denotes: cycle 2 day 1 (C2D1) of nivolumab. Every trial patient had relapsed after autologous stem cell transplantation, and cohorts A, B and C differed in prior brentuximab vedotin exposure. The trial cohort included fewer than 60 patients with relapsed/refractory classical Hodgkin lymphoma, and each patient had a best overall response of complete response, partial response or progressive disease. In the multi-cohort phase II CheckMate 205 trial, trial patients received single-agent nivolumab. An independent review committee assessed best overall response using the 2007 International Working Group response criteria. Trial PBMCs were collected immediately before nivolumab initiation (C1D1) and during therapy at cycle 2 day 1 and cycle 4 day 1. Peripheral blood was collected in 8 mL Vacutainer Cell Preparation Tubes, from which PBMCs were isolated by centrifugation and then cryopreserved.

The Qiagen DNeasy kit was used to extract genomic DNA both from unsorted PBMCs and from the negatively selected CD4+ and CD8+ fractions. TCR beta CDR3 regions were subjected to amplification by immunoSEQ multiplex PCR with primers that anneal to V and J segments. A synthetic immune receptor repertoire was used to minimize amplification bias, and any remaining bias was removed computationally after sequencing. The original pipeline was this. Repertoire diversity was quantified as the Shannon entropy index using custom Python scripts. The unsorted, CD4+ and CD8+ repertoires were each analyzed separately, with the exception of combined analyses, where CD4+ and CD8+ sequences were merged in silico. Clonal expansion was defined as at least a 2-fold frequency increase after treatment relative to C1D1, with a pseudocount of 0.5 for undetected baseline clones. Singleton clones were defined as clones with 0 or 1 copy at C1D1, and non-singleton clones were defined as clones with 2 or more copies. By matching protein sequences in sorted samples from the same patient, clones expanded in unsorted samples were annotated as CD4+, CD8+ or unknown. Wilcoxon tests were applied to paired samples to test diversity changes from C1D1 to C4D1. TCRdb stores this immuneACCESS table with in-frame sequences only. Part of the clones is absent; in the studies checked, under half of the shortfall reflects unresolved V genes, and no reason is known for the rest. V, J and clone size were drawn from that table, and D and trimming were deduced from the DNA. The sample data list about 26,000 clones, and over 60% of these were observed just once. The top ten constitute around 11% of the sample.

This sample was included in a study of PD-1 blockade in classical Hodgkin lymphoma (dated by TCRdb to 2018 to 2020). Background on the whole study: Nivolumab dosing was 3 mg/kg intravenously every 2 weeks, continuing until either disease progression or unacceptable toxicity. The study used TCR beta sequencing and CyTOF to define a peripheral blood immune signature of response to PD-1 blockade in classical Hodgkin lymphoma.

Broader findings and caveats from the paper: The study covered only a single clinical trial cohort, and the causes of the repertoire differences, possibly disease activity or prior therapy, were still not defined. By C4D1, a significant rise was seen in CD4+ TCR diversity but not in CD8+ TCR diversity (p=0.0027 vs p=0.16), and the rise was most apparent among complete responders (p=0.02). Baseline diversity similar to that of newly diagnosed patients was observed in trial patients achieving complete response, whereas significantly lower diversity was observed in partial responders and progressors. Patients starting nivolumab less than 1 year after ASCT had lower diversity and were excluded from later analyses to avoid confounding by immune reconstitution. Baseline TCR diversity was reported to be lower in newly diagnosed patients than in healthy donors and to be lower still in relapsed/refractory patients.

The source of this sequence is a human donor with classical Hodgkin lymphoma. The specimen comprised peripheral blood mononuclear cells (PBMCs), sampled before the second cycle of nivolumab.

The DNA is TGTGCCAGCAGTTACGGCGACATTGTGGGAGGCTACACCTTC. It encodes CASSYGDIVGGYTF. The sequence joins TRBV6-5 to TRBJ1-2, with the D gene too uncertain to name. CDR1 and CDR2 were assigned from the germline V gene as MNHEY and SVGAGI. V is cut by 2 bases and J by 8 bases, and the space between the germline ends is 15 bases. From its cysteine to its phenylalanine, the CDR3 spans 14 amino acids. The kept DNA is CDR3 alone, 42 bases in frame from the first base.